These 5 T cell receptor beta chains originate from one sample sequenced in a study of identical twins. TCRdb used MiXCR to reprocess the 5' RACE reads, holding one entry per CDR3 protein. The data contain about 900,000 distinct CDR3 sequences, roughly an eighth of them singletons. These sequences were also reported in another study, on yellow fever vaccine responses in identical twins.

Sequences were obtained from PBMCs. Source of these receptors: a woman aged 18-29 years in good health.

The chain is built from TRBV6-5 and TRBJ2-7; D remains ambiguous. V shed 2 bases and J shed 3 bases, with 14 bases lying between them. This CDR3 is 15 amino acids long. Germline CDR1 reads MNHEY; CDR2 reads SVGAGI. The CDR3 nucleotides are TGTGCCAGCAGTTACCGTCCAATCCCCGACTACGAGCAGTACTTC. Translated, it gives CASSYRPIPDYEQYF.

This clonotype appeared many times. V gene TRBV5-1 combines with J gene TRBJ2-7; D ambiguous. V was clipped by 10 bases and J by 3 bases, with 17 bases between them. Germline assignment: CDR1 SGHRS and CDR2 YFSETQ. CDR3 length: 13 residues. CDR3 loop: CASAFSNGYEQYV. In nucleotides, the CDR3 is TGCGCCTCAGCGTTCAGTAATGGCTACGAGCAGTACGTC.

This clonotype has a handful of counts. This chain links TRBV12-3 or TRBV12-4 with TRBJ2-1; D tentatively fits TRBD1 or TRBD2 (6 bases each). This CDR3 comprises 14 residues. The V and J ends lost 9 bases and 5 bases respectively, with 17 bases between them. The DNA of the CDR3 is TGTGCCAGTATCCCGGGGGCGGGCCACAATGAGCAGTTCTTC. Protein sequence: CASIPGAGHNEQFF.

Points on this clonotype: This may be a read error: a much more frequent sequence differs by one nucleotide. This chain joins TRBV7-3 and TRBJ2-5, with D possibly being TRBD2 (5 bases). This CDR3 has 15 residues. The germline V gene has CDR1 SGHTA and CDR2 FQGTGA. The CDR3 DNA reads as TGTGTCAGCAGCTTAAATGGAGGACACCAAGAGACCCAGTACTTC. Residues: CVSSLNGGHQETQYF.

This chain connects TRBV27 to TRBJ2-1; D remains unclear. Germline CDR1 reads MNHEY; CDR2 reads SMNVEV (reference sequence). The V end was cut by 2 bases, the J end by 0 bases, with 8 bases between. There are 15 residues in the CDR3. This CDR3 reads CASSLGPDSYNEQFF. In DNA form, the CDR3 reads TGTGCCAGCAGTTTAGGGCCTGACTCCTACAATGAGCAGTTCTTC.